This T cell receptor (beta chain) is drawn from a study of blood T cell repertoires in COVID-19. Study context: The United States, Italy and Spain were the sources of the acute and convalescent COVID-19 samples.

Seattle enrolled patients during active infection and tracked them longitudinally. This CDR3 is built from 15 residues. The V and J ends lost 5 bases and 4 bases respectively, with 16 bases between them. The V gene's germline CDR1 is LNHDA and CDR2 SQIVND (reference sequence). Original processing notes: Amplification of reference gene primers was used by the study to estimate nucleated cell counts. Method: immunoSEQ multiplex PCR; TCRdb's copy keeps in-frame clones and lacks some. V and J calls and clone size are as listed in that table; D and trimming were resolved from the DNA. Of some 150,000 clones listed, roughly 80% are singletons.

This TCR was recovered from a woman in her sixties or seventies with COVID-19, enrolled during active disease. Sequencing was done on a sample of peripheral blood. The chain is built from TRBV19 and TRBJ2-3; possibly TRBD1 for D (7 bases). The CDR3 bases are TGTGCCAGTAGTCCGCAGGGGGGCCGGCCAGATACGCAGTATTTT. Protein: CASSPQGGRPDTQYF. Filled out from reference TRBV19 and TRBJ2-3, the complete variable domain reads DGGITQSPKYLFRKEGQNVTLSCEQNLNHDAMYWYRQDPGQGLRLIYYSQIVNDFQKGDIAEGYSVSREKKESFPLTVTSAQKNPTAFYLCASSPQGGRPDTQYFGPGTRLTVL.